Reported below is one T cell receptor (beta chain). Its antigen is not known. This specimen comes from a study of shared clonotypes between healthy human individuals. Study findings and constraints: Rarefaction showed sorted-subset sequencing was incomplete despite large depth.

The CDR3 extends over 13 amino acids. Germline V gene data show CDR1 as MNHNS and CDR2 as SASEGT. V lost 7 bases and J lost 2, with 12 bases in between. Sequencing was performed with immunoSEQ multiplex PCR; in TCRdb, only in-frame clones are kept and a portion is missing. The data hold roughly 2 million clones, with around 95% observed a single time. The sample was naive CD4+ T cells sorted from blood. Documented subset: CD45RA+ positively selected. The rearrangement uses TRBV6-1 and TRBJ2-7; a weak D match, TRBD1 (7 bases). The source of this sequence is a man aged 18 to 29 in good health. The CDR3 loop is CASNSRGAYEQYF. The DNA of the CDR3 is TGTGCCAGCAATAGCAGGGGGGCCTACGAGCAGTACTTC.